The present T cell receptor beta chain was sequenced within a study of blood T cell repertoires in COVID-19. Looking at the study overall: The United States, Italy and Spain supplied acute and convalescent COVID-19 samples.

The assay was immunoSEQ multiplex PCR, and TCRdb's table has in-frame clones only and misses some. Of around 200,000 clones detected, about 82% appear once; the ten largest clones hold roughly 5.9%. Sequencing used PBMCs or T cells enriched from blood (not recorded which). The TCR originated in a man aged 35 to 55 with acute COVID-19.

CDR3 protein: CASSTKREGAMRSTEAFF. The CDR3 nucleotides read TGTGCCAGCTCTACGAAACGGGAGGGGGCTATGAGGAGCACTGAAGCTTTCTTT. This chain connects TRBV18 to TRBJ1-1; 7 bases line up with TRBD1. Per the germline V gene, CDR1 is KGHSH and CDR2 is LQKENI. This CDR3 region has 18 residues. V lost 6 bases to trimming and J lost 4 bases; unmatched junction nucleotides: 20.